The entry that follows covers one T cell receptor (beta chain) sequence. What it binds is unknown. CDR1 is SNHLY and CDR2 is FYNNEI in the germline V gene. Trimming cost V 1 base and J 10 bases, with 17 bases left between them. CDR3 length: 15 amino acids. Profiled with immunoSEQ multiplex PCR; TCRdb holds only in-frame clones, not every one. The sample yields 95,000 or so clones, approximately 85% seen once. The data originate from a study of OX40 agonist ivuxolimab in advanced cancers. Study in general: Every 2 weeks, patients got intravenous ivuxolimab at one of six dose levels (0.01-10 mg/kg). Findings of the study overall: At doses 0.1 to 3.0 mg/kg, CD4+ and CD8+ clones expanded.

Source: CD4+ or CD8+ T cells sorted from blood, taken in a trial of the OX40 agonist ivuxolimab. This TCR derives from an adult with an advanced solid tumor such as melanoma, head and neck, liver or kidney cancer. The V gene is TRBV2, the J gene TRBJ1-5; D perhaps matches TRBD1 (6 bases). The CDR3 is CASSEVAQGVGPQHF. The DNA of the CDR3 is TGTGCCAGCAGTGAAGTCGCACAGGGTGTTGGTCCCCAGCATTTT.